A single sample gave rise to the 21 T cell receptor beta chains below, sequenced in a study of OX40 agonist ivuxolimab in advanced cancers. Some clones are missing from TCRdb's copy, which holds only in-frame ones; the method was immunoSEQ multiplex PCR. The sample records approximately 77,000 clones, over 75% being singletons. Sequences were derived from CD4+ or CD8+ T cells sorted from blood, sampled in a trial of the OX40 agonist ivuxolimab. The receptor set was obtained from an adult with an advanced solid tumor such as melanoma, head and neck, liver or kidney cancer.

About this clone: The junction departs from germline at one end; a sequencing error may be responsible. This sequence joins TRBV5-4 and TRBJ1-1; D gene unclear. Per germline, CDR1 SGHNT and CDR2 YYREEE (reference sequence). The CDR3 contains 11 residues. The CDR3 here is CASSLNAEAFF. CDR3 in DNA: TGTGCCAGCAGCTTGAACGCTGAAGCTTTCTTT. The full variable domain, in which reference TRBV5-4 and TRBJ1-1 provide the parts outside the CDR3, is ETGVTQSPTHLIKTRGQQVTLRCSSQSGHNTVSWYQQALGQGPQFIFQYYREEENGRGNFPPRFSGLQFPNYSSELNVNALELDDSALYLCASSLNAEAFFGQGTRLTVV.

The genes are TRBV7-9 and TRBJ2-7; TRBD1 might be the D (6 bases). The CDR3 runs to 16 residues. From germline, CDR1 is SEHNR and CDR2 FQNEAQ (reference sequence). Deletions cut 6 bases from V and 2 bases from J, with 20 bases between. DNA of the CDR3: TGTGCCAGCAGGGGAACCGGGACATTAATAACCTACGAGCAGTACTTC. Translation: CASRGTGTLITYEQYF.

The table lists this clone with a few counts. The rearrangement links TRBV6-5 to TRBJ1-2; maybe TRBD1 (5 bases). The V end lost 6 bases, the J end lost 4 bases, and 15 bases lay between the germline ends. CDR1 MNHEY and CDR2 SVGAGI come from the germline V gene. This CDR3 comprises 14 residues. CDR3: CASRPLWGVYGYTF. CDR3 nucleotides: TGTGCCAGCAGGCCCCTATGGGGGGTCTATGGCTACACCTTC.

The genes are TRBV18 and TRBJ1-1; D might be TRBD1 (6 bases). CDR3 size: 14 residues. Trimming stripped 6 bases from V and 6 bases from J, with 17 bases between. Looked up from germline, CDR1 is KGHSH and CDR2 is LQKENI. The CDR3 region has the DNA TGTGCCAGCTCCCGGGAGGGGGGGGCCCCTGAAGCTTTCTTT. This sequence encodes CASSREGGAPEAFF. The full variable domain, rest sourced from reference TRBV18 and TRBJ1-1, is NAGVMQNPRHLVRRRGQEARLRCSPMKGHSHVYWYRQLPEEGLKFMVYLQKENIIDESGMPKERFSAEFPKEGPSILRIQQVVRGDSAAYFCASSREGGAPEAFFGQGTRLTVV.

The gene calls are TRBV6-1 and TRBJ1-6, with D possibly TRBD1 on 6 matching bases. The germline V gene encodes CDR1 MNHNS and CDR2 SASEGT. The CDR3 extends over 15 amino acids. Trimming took off 8 bases at V and 9 bases at J, with 20 bases between the two ends. The chain's CDR3 is CASRGYFEGGSPLHF. The DNA of the CDR3 is TGTGCCAGCCGGGGATACTTTGAAGGGGGTTCACCCCTCCACTTT.

The rearrangement links TRBV15 to TRBJ1-5, with D unclear. Germline loops: CDR1 LNHNV, CDR2 YYDKDF (reference sequence). The CDR3 spans 14 residues. The V end lost 0 bases, the J end lost 2 bases, and 5 bases lay between the germline ends. The CDR3 region has the DNA TGTGCCACCAGCAGAGATGTGGGCAATCAGCCCCAGCATTTT. Its translation is CATSRDVGNQPQHF.

CDR3 region: CASSYSGVSSYEQYF. The CDR3 DNA follows: TGTGCCAGCAGCTACTCCGGGGTCAGCTCCTACGAGCAGTACTTC. The genes are TRBV7-2 and TRBJ2-7; D might be TRBD2 (5 bases). V lost 4 bases to trimming and J lost 0 bases, with 13 bases between them. Germline V gene lookup returns CDR1 SGHTA and CDR2 FQGNSA. The CDR3 runs to 15 residues.

J is TRBJ1-1 and V is TRBV19, with D tentatively TRBD1 (5 bases). The germline gives CDR1 LNHDA, CDR2 SQIVND (reference sequence). The CDR3 has 16 residues. The V and J ends lost 6 bases and 2 bases respectively, with 19 bases between them. CDR3 coding DNA: TGTGCCAGTAGCACCGTGACCGGGACGGTCAACACTGAAGCTTTCTTT. Translation gives CASSTVTGTVNTEAFF.

This clone was found once. The CDR3 loop reads CASSLVGGRPSAGELFF. The DNA of the CDR3 is TGTGCCAGCAGCTTAGTAGGTGGCAGACCGAGCGCCGGGGAGCTGTTTTTT. The rearrangement uses TRBV11-3 and TRBJ2-2; D not certain. The ends were cut back, 1 base at V and 6 bases at J, with 18 bases in the middle. This CDR3 is 17 amino acids long. In germline, CDR1 is SGHNT, CDR2 YENEEA.

This clone was detected only once. This chain connects TRBV7-2 to TRBJ1-2, with 9 bases identical to TRBD1. The germline V gene encodes CDR1 SGHTA and CDR2 FQGNSA. Unmatched junction bases numbered 2, after V lost 3 bases and J lost 3 bases. The CDR3 is 14 residues long. CDR3 protein: CASSLGQGDYGYTF. The CDR3 DNA sequence: TGTGCCAGCAGCTTGGGACAGGGCGACTATGGCTACACCTTC.

This rearrangement joins TRBV19 to TRBJ1-5; a possible D gene is TRBD1 (5 bases). V was shortened by 7 bases and J by 3 bases, with 19 bases between the two germline ends. The germline CDR1 and CDR2 sequences are LNHDA and SQIVND (reference sequence). This CDR3 has 16 residues. CDR3 amino acids: CASTQRVGVLNQPQHF. As DNA, the CDR3 is TGTGCCAGTACCCAACGGGTAGGGGTCCTCAATCAGCCCCAGCATTTT.

The genes are TRBV28 and TRBJ2-5, with D perhaps TRBD2 (5 bases). CDR1 and CDR2 (germline): MDHEN, SYDVKM. V was shortened by 3 bases and J by 1 base, with 9 bases between the two germline ends. This CDR3 contains 14 residues. The CDR3 reads CASSFPGGQETQYF. The CDR3 coding sequence is TGTGCCAGCAGTTTCCCTGGAGGCCAAGAGACCCAGTACTTC.

The chain employs TRBV7-6 and TRBJ2-1; unclear D gene. The V and J ends lost 0 bases and 2 bases respectively, with 8 bases between them. Germline CDR1 and CDR2: SGHVS and FNYEAQ. The CDR3 is made up of 15 amino acids. The CDR3 loop reads CASSLARTPYNEQFF. The DNA for the CDR3 is TGTGCCAGCAGCTTAGCCAGAACTCCCTACAATGAGCAGTTCTTC.

The rearrangement uses TRBV11-1 and TRBJ1-2; D is unclear. Trimming pared 1 base from V and 1 base from J, leaving 7 bases between. Germline loops: CDR1 SGHAT, CDR2 FQDESV (reference sequence). CDR3 length: 14 residues. CDR3 loop: CASSLGDGNYGYTF. CDR3 coding DNA: TGTGCCAGCAGCTTAGGCGACGGTAACTATGGCTACACCTTC. The variable domain in full, completed from reference TRBV11-1 and TRBJ1-2, reads EAEVAQSPRYKITEKSQAVAFWCDPISGHATLYWYRQILGQGPELLVQFQDESVVDDSQLPKDRFSAERLKGVDSTLKIQPAELGDSAMYLCASSLGDGNYGYTFGSGTRLTVV.

J is TRBJ2-7 and V is TRBV14, with 7 nucleotides matching TRBD2. Trimming cost V 2 bases and J 0 bases; bases outside gene matches: 4. The CDR3 has 15 amino acids. Looked up from germline, CDR1 is SGHDN and CDR2 is FVKESK. Written as DNA, the CDR3 is TGTGCCAGCAGCCAACAGCCGGGAGGCTCCTACGAGCAGTACTTC. As protein: CASSQQPGGSYEQYF. Using reference TRBV14 and TRBJ2-7 for the parts outside the CDR3, the full variable domain is EAGVTQFPSHSVIEKGQTVTLRCDPISGHDNLYWYRRVMGKEIKFLLHFVKESKQDESGMPNNRFLAERTGGTYSTLKVQPAELEDSGVYFCASSQQPGGSYEQYFGPGTRLTVT.

The J gene is TRBJ1-1, the V gene TRBV6-6; D gene ambiguous. Trimming removed 6 bases at V and 10 bases at J, with 12 bases between. Germline V gene lookup returns CDR1 MNHNY and CDR2 SVGAGI (reference sequence). There are 11 residues in the CDR3. The CDR3 coding sequence is TGTGCCAGCAGCTCCGACATAACAGCTTTCTTT. This translates into CASSSDITAFF.

This clone was detected only a few times. The chain combines TRBV11-1 with TRBJ1-5; TRBD1 matches at 7 bases. This CDR3 is 15 amino acids long. Trimming removed 4 bases from V and 0 bases from J; junction bases left unmatched: 3. Germline V lookup: CDR1 SGHAT, CDR2 FQDESV (reference sequence). The CDR3 DNA sequence: TGTGCCAGCAGCTGGGACAGCTATAGCAATCAGCCCCAGCATTTT. Translated: CASSWDSYSNQPQHF.

CDR3 region: CAIQPSSYNEQFF. The CDR3 nucleotides read TGTGCCATACAGCCGAGCTCCTACAATGAGCAGTTCTTC. This sequence joins TRBV28 and TRBJ2-1; D is unclear. From germline, CDR1 is MDHEN and CDR2 SYDVKM. The ends were cut back, 10 bases at V and 0 bases at J, with 10 bases in the middle. This CDR3 has 13 residues.

V gene TRBV5-1 combines with J gene TRBJ2-4; TRBD1 matches at 11 bases. The CDR3 runs to 14 residues. The germline CDR1 and CDR2 sequences are SGHRS and YFSETQ. V lost 4 bases to trimming and J lost 6 bases; unmatched junction nucleotides: 3. CDR3 in amino acids: CASSSGTGGNIQYF. DNA of the CDR3: TGCGCCAGCAGCAGTGGGACAGGGGGAAACATTCAGTACTTC.

V is TRBV6-5 and J is TRBJ2-7; D not certain. Trimming removed 6 bases at V and 2 bases at J, with 17 bases between. From germline, CDR1 is MNHEY and CDR2 SVGAGI. The CDR3 has 15 amino acids. CDR3 loop: CASSLVEARTYEQYF. For the CDR3, the DNA is TGTGCCAGCAGCCTAGTAGAGGCCCGTACCTACGAGCAGTACTTC.

This clone occurred a few times. This sequence joins TRBV27 and TRBJ2-2; D is unresolved. The CDR3 runs to 14 residues. V lost 2 bases to trimming and J lost 5 bases, with 9 bases between them. Looked up from germline, CDR1 is MNHEY and CDR2 is SMNVEV (reference sequence). The CDR3 nucleotides are TGTGCCAGCAGTTTAAACCCCAATACCGGGGAGCTGTTTTTT. Its protein product is CASSLNPNTGELFF.